Ten or more counts support the clone carrying this T cell receptor beta chain. What it binds is unknown. TCRdb re-derived calls from the RACE reads in MiXCR, one entry per CDR3 protein. The table lists around 330,000 distinct CDR3 sequences, 4.5% to 5.5% of them singletons. This sample was included in a study of human T cells and chemical hapten exposure. Broader study findings: DPC sensitization did not alter TCRs above 1 in 1000 frequency.

Time point specified: pre-sensitization, week 0. Specified treatment: therapeutic diphenylcyclopropenone sensitization with weekly scalp DPC. CDR1 MNHEY and CDR2 SVGEGT come from the germline V gene. The CDR3 runs 13 residues. V lost 6 bases, J lost 0 bases, and 8 bases lay in between. This sequence was found in a woman aged 18-29 years with alopecia areata. Some clones in this sample may be carry-over from other donors' samples. This sequence joins TRBV6-2 or TRBV6-3 and TRBJ1-1; no definite D call. The material sequenced was whole blood, taken in connection with sensitization to the hapten diphenylcyclopropenone (DPC). The CDR3 nucleotides are TGTGCCAGCAGGGGAACAGTGAACACTGAAGCTTTCTTT. As protein: CASRGTVNTEAFF.